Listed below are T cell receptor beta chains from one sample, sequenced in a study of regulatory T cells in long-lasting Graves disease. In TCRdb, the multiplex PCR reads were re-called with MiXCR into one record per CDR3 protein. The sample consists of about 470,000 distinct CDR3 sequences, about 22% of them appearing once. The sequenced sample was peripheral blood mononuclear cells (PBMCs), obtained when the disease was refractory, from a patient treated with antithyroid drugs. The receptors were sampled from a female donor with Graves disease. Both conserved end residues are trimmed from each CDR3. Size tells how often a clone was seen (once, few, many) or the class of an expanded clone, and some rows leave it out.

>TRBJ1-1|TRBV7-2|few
ASSWGGGRNTEAF
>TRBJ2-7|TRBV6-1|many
ASSKDWNYEQY
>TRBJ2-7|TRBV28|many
ASSLAARGSYEQY
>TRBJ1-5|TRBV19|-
ASSIGAYYSNQPQH
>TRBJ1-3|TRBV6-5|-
ASSYGSERNTIY
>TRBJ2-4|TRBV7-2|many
ASSRGGVNIQY
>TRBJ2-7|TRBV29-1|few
SVEGNHYEQY
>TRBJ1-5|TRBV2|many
ASSERGADQPQH
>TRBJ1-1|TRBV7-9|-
ASSPPTGSLEAF
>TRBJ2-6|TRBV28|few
ASSRGLAGAANVLT
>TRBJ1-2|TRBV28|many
ASSPTGTINYGYT
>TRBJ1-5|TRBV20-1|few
SVGGGNQPQH
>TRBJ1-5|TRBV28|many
ASSAHTGTGNRPQH
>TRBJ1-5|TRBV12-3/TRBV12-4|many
ASSYLRDRMLSNSNQPQH
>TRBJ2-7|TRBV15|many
ATSRERETTYEQY
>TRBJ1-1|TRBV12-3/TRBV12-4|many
ASSSTGWNTEAF